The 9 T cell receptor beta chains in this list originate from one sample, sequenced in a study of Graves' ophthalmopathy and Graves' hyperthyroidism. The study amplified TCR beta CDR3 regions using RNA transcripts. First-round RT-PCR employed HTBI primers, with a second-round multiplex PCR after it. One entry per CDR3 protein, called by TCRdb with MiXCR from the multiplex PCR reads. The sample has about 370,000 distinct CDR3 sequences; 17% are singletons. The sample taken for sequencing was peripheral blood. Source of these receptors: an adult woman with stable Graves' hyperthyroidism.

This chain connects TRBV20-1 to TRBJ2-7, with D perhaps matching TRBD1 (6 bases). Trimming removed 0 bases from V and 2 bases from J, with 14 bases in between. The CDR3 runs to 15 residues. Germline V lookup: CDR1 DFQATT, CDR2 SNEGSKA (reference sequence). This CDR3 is CSARDSRQAPYEQYF. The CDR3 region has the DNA TGCAGTGCTAGAGATTCCAGACAGGCACCCTACGAGCAGTACTTC.

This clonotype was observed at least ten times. In DNA form, the CDR3 reads TGCGCCAGCAGCAGGTGGGCAAAAAGGGATGACTCCTACGAGCAGTACTTC. This sequence encodes CASSRWAKRDDSYEQYF. J is TRBJ2-7 and V is TRBV5-1; D is undetermined. Germline assignment: CDR1 SGHRS and CDR2 YFSETQ. The V end was cut by 4 bases, the J end by 0 bases, with 20 bases between. The CDR3 contains 17 residues.

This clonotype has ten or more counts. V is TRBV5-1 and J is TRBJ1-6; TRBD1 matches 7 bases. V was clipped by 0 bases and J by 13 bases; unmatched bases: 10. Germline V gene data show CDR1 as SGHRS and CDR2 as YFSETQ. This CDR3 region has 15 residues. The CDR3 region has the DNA TGCGCCAGCAGCTTGGGGACAGGTGGAGCGACCCCCCTCCACTTT. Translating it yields CASSLGTGGATPLHF.

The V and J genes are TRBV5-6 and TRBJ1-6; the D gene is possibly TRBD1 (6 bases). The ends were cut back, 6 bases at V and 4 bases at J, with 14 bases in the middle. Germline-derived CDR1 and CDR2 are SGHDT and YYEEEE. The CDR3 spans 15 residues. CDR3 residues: CASTQGSPYNSPLHF. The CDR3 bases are TGTGCCAGCACTCAGGGGTCGCCTTATAATTCACCCCTCCACTTT.

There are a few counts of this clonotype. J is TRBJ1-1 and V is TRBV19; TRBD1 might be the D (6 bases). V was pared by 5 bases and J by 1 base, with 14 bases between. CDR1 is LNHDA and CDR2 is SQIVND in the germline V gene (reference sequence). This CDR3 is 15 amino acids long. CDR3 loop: CASSAQGSGNTEAFF. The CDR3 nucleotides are TGTGCCAGTAGTGCACAGGGAAGTGGGAACACTGAAGCTTTCTTT.

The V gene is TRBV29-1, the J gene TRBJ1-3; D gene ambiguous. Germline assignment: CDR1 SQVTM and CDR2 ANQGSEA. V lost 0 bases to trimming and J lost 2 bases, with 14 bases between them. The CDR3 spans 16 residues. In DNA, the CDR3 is TGCAGCGTTGAAGAACCGATCCCGGGGACTGGAAACACCATATATTTT. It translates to CSVEEPIPGTGNTIYF.

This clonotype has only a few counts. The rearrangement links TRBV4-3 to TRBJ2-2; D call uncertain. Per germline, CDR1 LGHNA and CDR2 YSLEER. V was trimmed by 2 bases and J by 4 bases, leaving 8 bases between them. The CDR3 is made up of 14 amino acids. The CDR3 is CASSQTTSTGELFF. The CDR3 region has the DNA TGCGCCAGCAGCCAAACGACCAGCACCGGGGAGCTGTTTTTT.

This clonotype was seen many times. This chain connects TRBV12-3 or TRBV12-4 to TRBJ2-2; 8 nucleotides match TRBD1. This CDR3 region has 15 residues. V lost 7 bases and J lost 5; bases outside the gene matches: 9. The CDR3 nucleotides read TGTGCCAGCATCACTGGACAGGGTGGGACCGGGGAGCTGTTTTTT. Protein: CASITGQGGTGELFF.

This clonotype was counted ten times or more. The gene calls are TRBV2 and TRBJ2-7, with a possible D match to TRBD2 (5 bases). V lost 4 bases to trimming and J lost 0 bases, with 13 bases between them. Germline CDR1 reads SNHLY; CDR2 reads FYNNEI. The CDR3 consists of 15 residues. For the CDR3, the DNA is TGTGCCAGCAGTGCGGGTAGCGCTAGCTCCTACGAGCAGTACTTC. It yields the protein CASSAGSASSYEQYF.